This entry is about one T cell receptor beta chain. Each patient's relapse followed autologous stem cell transplantation, and brentuximab vedotin exposure varied. Complete response, partial response or progressive disease constituted the best response categories observed. Here immunoSEQ multiplex PCR was the method, and the copy in TCRdb shows in-frame clones only, minus some. The sample includes roughly 7,000 clones, approximately 84% seen only once; the top ten take less than 40%. The CDR3 runs to 14 residues. Germline-derived CDR1 and CDR2 are SGHDT and YYEEEE. Trimming took 4 bases from V and 4 from J; bases not matched to a gene: 7. The source of the sample is a study of PD-1 blockade in classical Hodgkin lymphoma.

V is TRBV5-6 and J is TRBJ1-2, with 7 nucleotides matching TRBD1. This sample comprised peripheral blood mononuclear cells (PBMCs), obtained at baseline. This sequence originates from a human donor with classical Hodgkin lymphoma. The CDR3, as DNA: TGTGCCAGCAGCGAGGGGGCGGTTGGCTATGGCTACACCTTC. Its protein is CASSEGAVGYGYTF.